This T cell receptor (beta chain) was recovered during a study of cytomegalovirus exposure and HLA in healthy donors. Whole-study results and caveats: TCR beta chain V- and J-gene trimming was linked, in a later analysis, to a missense variant in DCLRE1C. High sensitivity and specificity were reportedly achieved when the classifier diagnosed cytomegalovirus status. Associated with cytomegalovirus, according to the listing, were around 160 TCR beta chains.

Remarks on this clone: As yet, its antigen is unknown.

The PCR ran on 60 Vbeta and 13 Jbeta primers. Clones were sequenced by immunoSEQ multiplex PCR, and TCRdb holds only the in-frame ones, with some missing. The table has roughly 100,000 clones, over 70% seen once; the top ten hold 5.6%. V shed 0 bases and J shed 7 bases, with 16 bases lying between them. CDR3 length equals 15 residues. Germline V gene lookup returns CDR1 MGHRA and CDR2 YSYEKL. Material for sequencing was PBMCs. The TCR was taken from a male donor in good health and CMV-seronegative. This chain connects TRBV4-1 to TRBJ2-7; TRBD2 is a possible D gene (6 bases). The CDR3 nucleotides are TGCGCCAGCAGCCAAGATCGCTGGCGGGGTGATGAGCAGTACTTC. It specifies CASSQDRWRGDEQYF.